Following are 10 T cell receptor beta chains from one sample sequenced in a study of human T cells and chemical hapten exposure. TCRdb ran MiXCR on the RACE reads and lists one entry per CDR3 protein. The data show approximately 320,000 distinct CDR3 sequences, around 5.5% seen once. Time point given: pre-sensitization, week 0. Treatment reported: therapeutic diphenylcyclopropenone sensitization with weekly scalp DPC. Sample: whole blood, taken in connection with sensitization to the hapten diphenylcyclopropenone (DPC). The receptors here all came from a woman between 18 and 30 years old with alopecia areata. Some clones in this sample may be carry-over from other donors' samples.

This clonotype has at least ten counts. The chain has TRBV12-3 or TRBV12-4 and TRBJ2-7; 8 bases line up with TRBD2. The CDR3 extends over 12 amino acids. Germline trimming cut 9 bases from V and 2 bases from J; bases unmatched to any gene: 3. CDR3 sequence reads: CASSAGAYEQYF. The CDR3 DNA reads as TGTGCCAGTTCAGCGGGGGCCTACGAGCAGTACTTC.

DNA of the CDR3: TGTGCCAGCACCCTTCAGGAGGGAGTTGAAGCTTTCTTT. It encodes CASTLQEGVEAFF. The rearrangement uses TRBV6-5 and TRBJ1-1; D gene unclear. Trimming pared 7 bases from V and 7 bases from J, leaving 16 bases between. The length of the CDR3 is 13 residues. Germline V gene sequence: CDR1 MNHEY, CDR2 SVGAGI.

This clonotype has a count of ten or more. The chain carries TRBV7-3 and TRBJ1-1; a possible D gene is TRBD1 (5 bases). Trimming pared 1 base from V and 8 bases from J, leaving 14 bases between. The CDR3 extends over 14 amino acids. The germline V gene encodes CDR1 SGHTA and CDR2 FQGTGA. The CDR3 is CASSLIIGQGEAFF. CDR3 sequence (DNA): TGTGCCAGCAGCTTAATAATTGGCCAGGGCGAAGCTTTCTTT.

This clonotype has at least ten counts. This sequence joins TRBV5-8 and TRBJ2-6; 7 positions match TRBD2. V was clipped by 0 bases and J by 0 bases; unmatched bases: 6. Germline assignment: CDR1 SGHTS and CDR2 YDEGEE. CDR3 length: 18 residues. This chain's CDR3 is CASSLGEGTSSGANVLTF. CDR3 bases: TGTGCCAGCAGCTTGGGGGAGGGTACTTCCTCTGGGGCCAACGTCCTGACTTTC. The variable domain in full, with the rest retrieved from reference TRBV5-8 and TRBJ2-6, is EAGVTQSPTHLIKTRGQQATLRCSPISGHTSVYWYQQALGLGLQFLLWYDEGEERNRGNFPPRFSGRQFPNYSSELNVNALELEDSALYLCASSLGEGTSSGANVLTFGAGSRLTVL.

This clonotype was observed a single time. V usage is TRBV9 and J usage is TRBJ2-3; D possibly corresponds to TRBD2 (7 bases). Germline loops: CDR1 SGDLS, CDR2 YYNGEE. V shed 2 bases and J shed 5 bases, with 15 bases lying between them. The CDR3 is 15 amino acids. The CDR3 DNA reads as TGTGCCAGCAGCGTGGGGGCGGGGGCCTTAGATACGCAGTATTTT. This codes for CASSVGAGALDTQYF.

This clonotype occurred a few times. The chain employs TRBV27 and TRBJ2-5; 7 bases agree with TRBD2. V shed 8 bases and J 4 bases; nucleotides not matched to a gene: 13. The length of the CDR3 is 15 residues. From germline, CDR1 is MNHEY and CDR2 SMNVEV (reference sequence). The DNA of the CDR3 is TGTGCCAGCGTGAAGCGGGGTAAGGGAGGAGAGACCCAGTACTTC. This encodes CASVKRGKGGETQYF.

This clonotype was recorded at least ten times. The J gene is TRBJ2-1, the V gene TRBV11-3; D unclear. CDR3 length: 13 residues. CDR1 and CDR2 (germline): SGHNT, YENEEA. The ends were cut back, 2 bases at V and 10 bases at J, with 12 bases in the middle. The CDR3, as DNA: TGTGCCAGCAGCTTAATGGGTCGTAAGGAGCAGTTCTTC. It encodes CASSLMGRKEQFF. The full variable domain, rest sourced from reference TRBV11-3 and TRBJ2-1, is EAGVVQSPRYKIIEKKQPVAFWCNPISGHNTLYWYLQNLGQGPELLIRYENEEAVDDSQLPKDRFSAERLKGVDSTLKIQPAELGDSAVYLCASSLMGRKEQFFGPGTRLTVL.

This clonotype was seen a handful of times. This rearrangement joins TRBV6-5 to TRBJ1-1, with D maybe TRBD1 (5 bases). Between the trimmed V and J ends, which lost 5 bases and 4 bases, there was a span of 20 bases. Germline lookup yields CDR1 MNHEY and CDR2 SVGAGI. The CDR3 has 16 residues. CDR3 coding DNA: TGTGCCAGCAGTAGCTCAGGGTCATTGAGAGGCACTGAAGCTTTCTTT. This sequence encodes CASSSSGSLRGTEAFF.

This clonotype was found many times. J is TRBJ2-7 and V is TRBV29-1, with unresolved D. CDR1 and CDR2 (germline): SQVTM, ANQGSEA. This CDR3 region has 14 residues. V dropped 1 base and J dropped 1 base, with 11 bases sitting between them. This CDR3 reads CSVEGQKGSYEQYF. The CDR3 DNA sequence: TGCAGCGTTGAAGGGCAGAAAGGATCCTACGAGCAGTACTTC.

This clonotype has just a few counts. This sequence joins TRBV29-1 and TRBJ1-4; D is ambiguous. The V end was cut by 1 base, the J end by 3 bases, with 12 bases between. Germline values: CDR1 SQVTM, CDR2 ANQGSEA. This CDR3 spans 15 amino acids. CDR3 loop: CSVEVLESANEKLFF. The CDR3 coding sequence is TGCAGCGTTGAAGTTTTGGAGTCGGCTAATGAAAAACTGTTTTTT.